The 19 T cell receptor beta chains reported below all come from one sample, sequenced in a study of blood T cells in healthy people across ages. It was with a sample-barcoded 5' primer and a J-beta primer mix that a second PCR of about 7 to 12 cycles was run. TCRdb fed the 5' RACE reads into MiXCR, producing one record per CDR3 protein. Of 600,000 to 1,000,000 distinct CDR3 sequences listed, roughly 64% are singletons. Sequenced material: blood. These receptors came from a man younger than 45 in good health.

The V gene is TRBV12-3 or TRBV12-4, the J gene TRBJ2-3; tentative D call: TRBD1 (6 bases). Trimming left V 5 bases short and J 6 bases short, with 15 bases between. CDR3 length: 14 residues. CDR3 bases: TGTGCCAGCAGTCAAGGGGGTCCCTTTGATACGCAGTATTTT. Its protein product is CASSQGGPFDTQYF.

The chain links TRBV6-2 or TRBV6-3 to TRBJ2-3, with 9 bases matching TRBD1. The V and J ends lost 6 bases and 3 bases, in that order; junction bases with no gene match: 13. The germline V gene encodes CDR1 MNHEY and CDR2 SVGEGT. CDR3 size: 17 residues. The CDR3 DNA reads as TGTGCCAGCAGAACCTACCCCGGGACAGGGAGTACAGATACGCAGTATTTT. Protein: CASRTYPGTGSTDTQYF.

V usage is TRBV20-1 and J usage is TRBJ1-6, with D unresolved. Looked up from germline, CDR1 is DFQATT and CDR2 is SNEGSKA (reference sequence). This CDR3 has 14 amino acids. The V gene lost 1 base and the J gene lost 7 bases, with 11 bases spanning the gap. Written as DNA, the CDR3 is TGCAGTGCTAGAGTTCCCAAGGGAAATTCACCCCTCCACTTT. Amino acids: CSARVPKGNSPLHF.

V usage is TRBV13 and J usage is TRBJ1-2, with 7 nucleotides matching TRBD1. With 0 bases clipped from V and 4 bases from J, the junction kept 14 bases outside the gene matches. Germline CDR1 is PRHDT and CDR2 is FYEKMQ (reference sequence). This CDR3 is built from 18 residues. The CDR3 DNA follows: TGTGCCAGCAGCTTAGGTGGGATGGGACAGCCCACCTCCTATGGCTACACCTTC. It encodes CASSLGGMGQPTSYGYTF.

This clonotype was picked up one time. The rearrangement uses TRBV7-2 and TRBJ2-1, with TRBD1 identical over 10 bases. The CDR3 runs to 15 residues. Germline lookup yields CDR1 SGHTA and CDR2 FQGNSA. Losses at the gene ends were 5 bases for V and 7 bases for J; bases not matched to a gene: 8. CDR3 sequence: CASSLLRTGGNEQFF. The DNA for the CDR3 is TGTGCCAGCAGCCTGCTGAGGACAGGGGGAAATGAGCAGTTCTTC.

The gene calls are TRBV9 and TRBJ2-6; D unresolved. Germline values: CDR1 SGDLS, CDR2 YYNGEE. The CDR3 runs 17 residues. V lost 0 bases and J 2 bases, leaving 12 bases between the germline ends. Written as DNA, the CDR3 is TGTGCCAGCAGCGTAGGTCTACTGGTGGCTGGGGCCAACGTCCTGACTTTC. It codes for CASSVGLLVAGANVLTF.

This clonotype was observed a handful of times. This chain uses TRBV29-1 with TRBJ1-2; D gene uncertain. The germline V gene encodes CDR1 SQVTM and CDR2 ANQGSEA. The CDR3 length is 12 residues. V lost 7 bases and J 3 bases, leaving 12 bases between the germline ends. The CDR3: CSAAMGDYGYTF. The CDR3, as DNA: TGCAGCGCGGCCATGGGTGACTATGGCTACACCTTC.

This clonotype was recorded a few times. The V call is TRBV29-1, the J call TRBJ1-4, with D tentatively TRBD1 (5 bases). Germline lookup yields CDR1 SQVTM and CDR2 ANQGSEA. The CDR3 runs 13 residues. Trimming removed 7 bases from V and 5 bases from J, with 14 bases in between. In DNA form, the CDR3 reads TGCAGCGCCGAGGGGCAGCAAAATGAAAAACTGTTTTTT. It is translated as CSAEGQQNEKLFF.

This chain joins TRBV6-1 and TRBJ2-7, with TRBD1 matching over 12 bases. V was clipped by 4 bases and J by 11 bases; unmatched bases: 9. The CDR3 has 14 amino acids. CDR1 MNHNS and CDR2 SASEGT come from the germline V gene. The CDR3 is CASSGGTGGSLEYF. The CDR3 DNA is TGTGCCAGCAGTGGGGGGACAGGGGGCTCCTTGGAGTACTTC.

The CDR3: CASSVGGALNTEAFF. In DNA, the CDR3 is TGTGCCAGCAGCGTAGGGGGGGCCCTGAACACTGAAGCTTTCTTT. The chain recombines TRBV9 with TRBJ1-1; D perhaps matches TRBD1 (6 bases). In germline, CDR1 is SGDLS, CDR2 YYNGEE. The V end lost 0 bases, the J end lost 0 bases, and 9 bases lay between the germline ends. The CDR3 is 15 amino acids.

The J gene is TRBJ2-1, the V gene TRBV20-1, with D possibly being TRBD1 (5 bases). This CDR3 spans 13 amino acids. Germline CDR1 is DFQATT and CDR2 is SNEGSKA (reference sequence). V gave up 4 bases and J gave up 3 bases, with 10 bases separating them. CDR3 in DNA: TGCAGTGCTATGGCAGGGATCTACAATGAGCAGTTCTTC. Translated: CSAMAGIYNEQFF.

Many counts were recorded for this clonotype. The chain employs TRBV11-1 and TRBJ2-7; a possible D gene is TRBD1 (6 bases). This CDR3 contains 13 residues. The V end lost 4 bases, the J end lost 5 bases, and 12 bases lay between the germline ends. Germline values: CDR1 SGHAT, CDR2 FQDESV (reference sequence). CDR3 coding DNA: TGTGCCAGCAGCTCCGCAGGGGCAGACGAGCAGTACTTC. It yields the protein CASSSAGADEQYF.

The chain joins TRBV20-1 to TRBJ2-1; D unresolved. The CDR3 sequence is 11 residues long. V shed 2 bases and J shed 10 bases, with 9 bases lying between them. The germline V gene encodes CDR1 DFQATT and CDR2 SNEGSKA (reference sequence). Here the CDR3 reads CSARSPREQFF. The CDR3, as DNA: TGCAGTGCTAGATCCCCCAGGGAGCAGTTCTTC.

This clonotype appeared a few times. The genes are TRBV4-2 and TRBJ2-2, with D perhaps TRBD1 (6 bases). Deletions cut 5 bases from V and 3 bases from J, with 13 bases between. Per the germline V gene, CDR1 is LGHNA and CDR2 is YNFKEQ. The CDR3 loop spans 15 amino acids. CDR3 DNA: TGTGCCAGCAGCGGAAGAACAGGGTACACCGGGGAGCTGTTTTTT. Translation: CASSGRTGYTGELFF.

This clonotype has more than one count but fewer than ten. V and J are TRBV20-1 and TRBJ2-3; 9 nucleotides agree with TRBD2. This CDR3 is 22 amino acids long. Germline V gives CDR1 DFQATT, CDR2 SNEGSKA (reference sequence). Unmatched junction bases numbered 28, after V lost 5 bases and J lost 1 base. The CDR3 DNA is TGCAGTGCTCGCCCACGAGTAGTGGGAGCGCTCGTAGCGGGAGTGGGCACAGATACGCAGTATTTT. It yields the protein CSARPRVVGALVAGVGTDTQYF.

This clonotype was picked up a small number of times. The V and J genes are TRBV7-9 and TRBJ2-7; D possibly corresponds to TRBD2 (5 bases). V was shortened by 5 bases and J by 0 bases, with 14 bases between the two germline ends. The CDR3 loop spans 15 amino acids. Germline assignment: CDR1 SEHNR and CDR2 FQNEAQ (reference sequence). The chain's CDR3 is CASSPTTTISYEQYF. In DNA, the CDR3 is TGTGCCAGCAGCCCCACGACTACGATCTCCTACGAGCAGTACTTC.

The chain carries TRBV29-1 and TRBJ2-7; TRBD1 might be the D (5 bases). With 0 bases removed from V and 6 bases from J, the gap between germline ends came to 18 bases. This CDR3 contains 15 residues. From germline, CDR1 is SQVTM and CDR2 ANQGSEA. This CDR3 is CSVEEGRTGWIEQYF. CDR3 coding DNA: TGCAGCGTTGAAGAGGGGCGGACGGGCTGGATCGAGCAGTACTTC.

The CDR3 here is CSARDARLGYEQYF. The CDR3 DNA reads TGCAGTGCTAGGGATGCTCGTCTGGGGTACGAGCAGTACTTC. The chain recombines TRBV20-1 with TRBJ2-7; D gene uncertain. CDR3 length equals 14 residues. The V gene's germline CDR1 is DFQATT and CDR2 SNEGSKA (reference sequence). Trimming stripped 3 bases from V and 4 bases from J, with 16 bases between.

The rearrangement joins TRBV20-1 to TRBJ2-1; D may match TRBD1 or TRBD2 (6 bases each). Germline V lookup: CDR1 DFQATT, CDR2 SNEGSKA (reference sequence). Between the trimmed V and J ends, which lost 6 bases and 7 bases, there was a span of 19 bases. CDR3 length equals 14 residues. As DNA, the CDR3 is TGCAGTGCCCTTCCGGGGGCCTCCGTGAATGAGCAGTTCTTC. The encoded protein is CSALPGASVNEQFF.